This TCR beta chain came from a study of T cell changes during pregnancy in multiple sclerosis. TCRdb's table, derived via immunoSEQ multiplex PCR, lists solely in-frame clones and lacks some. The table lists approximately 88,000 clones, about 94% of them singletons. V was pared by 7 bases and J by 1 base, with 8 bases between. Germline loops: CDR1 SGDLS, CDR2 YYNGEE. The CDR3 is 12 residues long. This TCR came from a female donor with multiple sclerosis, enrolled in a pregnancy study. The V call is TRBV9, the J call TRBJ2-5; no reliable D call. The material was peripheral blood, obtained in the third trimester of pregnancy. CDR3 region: CASERLQETQYF. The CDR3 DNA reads TGTGCCAGCGAGCGACTCCAAGAGACCCAGTACTTC.